The 23 T cell receptor beta chains presented below share a single source sample, sequenced in a study of T cell changes during pregnancy in multiple sclerosis (dated by TCRdb to the late 2010s). The library was obtained by the immunoSEQ multiplex PCR assay. The immuneACCESS repertoire file appears here via TCRdb, limited to in-frame rearrangements. These files lack a portion of the clones; in checked studies, under half of the deficit traces to unresolved V genes, and the cause of the others is not known. This sample lists 30,000 to 35,000 clones; roughly 87% were detected once. The ten largest make up about 9.9% of the sample. The source material was CD8+ T cells from peripheral blood mononuclear cells, sampled in the first trimester of pregnancy. The receptors derive from a female donor with multiple sclerosis, enrolled in a pregnancy study.

The chain has TRBV6-4 and TRBJ2-3; 9 bases match TRBD1. The CDR3 contains 14 residues. Germline V gene sequence: CDR1 MRHNA, CDR2 SNTAGT. With V trimmed by 4 bases and J by 1 base, 0 bases remained unmatched. CDR3 sequence: CASSGTGGTDTQYF. The DNA of the CDR3 is TGTGCCAGCAGTGGGACAGGGGGCACAGATACGCAGTATTTT.

J is TRBJ2-2 and V is TRBV29-1; TRBD2 agrees at 12 bases. The germline CDR1 and CDR2 sequences are SQVTM and ANQGSEA. The CDR3 runs to 19 residues. Trimming took 0 bases from V and 6 from J; bases not matched to a gene: 14. The CDR3 here is CSVEEGTSGRPDEAGELFF. Written as DNA, the CDR3 is TGCAGCGTTGAAGAAGGGACTAGCGGGCGACCCGATGAAGCCGGGGAGCTGTTTTTT.

The V and J genes are TRBV27 and TRBJ2-7, with D hard to call. V lost 5 bases, J lost 1 base, and 9 bases lay in between. Germline V gene lookup returns CDR1 MNHEY and CDR2 SMNVEV (reference sequence). The CDR3 runs to 13 residues. For the CDR3, the DNA is TGTGCCAGCAGTCCCTCCCAGTCCTACGAGCAGTACTTC. Protein product: CASSPSQSYEQYF.

The rearrangement joins TRBV7-9 to TRBJ2-1, with TRBD1 matching over 11 bases. Trimming cost V 3 bases and J 6 bases; bases outside gene matches: 1. CDR3 length equals 14 residues. Germline V gene sequence: CDR1 SEHNR, CDR2 FQNEAQ (reference sequence). Written as DNA, the CDR3 is TGTGCCAGCAGCTTCGGGACAGGGGGCAATGAGCAGTTCTTC. Translating gives CASSFGTGGNEQFF.

The chain uses TRBV27 and TRBJ1-2, with D unclear. This CDR3 region has 14 residues. The germline V gene encodes CDR1 MNHEY and CDR2 SMNVEV (reference sequence). Trimming cost V 2 bases and J 2 bases, with 9 bases left between them. The CDR3 loop reads CASSLAGWNYGYTF. The CDR3, as DNA: TGTGCCAGCAGTTTAGCGGGATGGAACTATGGCTACACCTTC.

This clone was recorded once. This CDR3 is also generated by other DNA sequences in the sample. V usage is TRBV5-6 and J usage is TRBJ2-7; weak D call: TRBD2 (5 bases). This CDR3 region has 14 residues. Trimming removed 3 bases at V and 1 base at J, with 11 bases between. Germline V gives CDR1 SGHDT, CDR2 YYEEEE. The CDR3 sequence is CASSSEADSYEQYF. DNA of the CDR3: TGTGCCAGCAGCTCAGAAGCGGATTCCTACGAGCAGTACTTC. Full variable domain (outside the CDR3, taken from reference TRBV5-6 and TRBJ2-7): DAGVTQSPTHLIKTRGQQVTLRCSPKSGHDTVSWYQQALGQGPQFIFQYYEEEERQRGNFPDRFSGHQFPNYSSELNVNALLLGDSALYLCASSSEADSYEQYFGPGTRLTVT.

The rearrangement links TRBV5-1 to TRBJ1-2; 8 bases map to TRBD1. V dropped 3 bases and J dropped 1; count of bases not matched to a gene: 14. The length of the CDR3 is 18 residues. Germline lookup yields CDR1 SGHRS and CDR2 YFSETQ. The CDR3 nucleotides read TGCGCCAGCAGCTCGGGTCGGACAGGGCCGTATCTTAACTATGGCTACACCTTC. Translation gives CASSSGRTGPYLNYGYTF.

The chain carries TRBV14 and TRBJ2-1; a possible D gene is TRBD1 (6 bases). The CDR3 loop spans 16 amino acids. Trimming removed 0 bases from V and 2 bases from J, with 11 bases in between. CDR1 SGHDN and CDR2 FVKESK come from the germline V gene. CDR3 amino acids: CASSQETGPAYNEQFF. In DNA form, the CDR3 reads TGTGCCAGCAGCCAAGAAACAGGGCCCGCCTACAATGAGCAGTTCTTC. The variable domain in full, completed from reference TRBV14 and TRBJ2-1, reads EAGVTQFPSHSVIEKGQTVTLRCDPISGHDNLYWYRRVMGKEIKFLLHFVKESKQDESGMPNNRFLAERTGGTYSTLKVQPAELEDSGVYFCASSQETGPAYNEQFFGPGTRLTVL.

This CDR3 is CASSLGGLSSYEQYF. The CDR3 nucleotides read TGTGCCAGCAGCTTAGGAGGACTCTCTTCTTACGAGCAGTACTTC. This rearrangement joins TRBV7-8 to TRBJ2-7; a weak D match, TRBD2 (5 bases). Trimming pared 1 base from V and 4 bases from J, leaving 14 bases between. The CDR3 sequence is 15 residues long. The V gene's germline CDR1 is SGHVS and CDR2 FQNEAQ. The complete variable domain, with remaining parts taken from reference TRBV7-8 and TRBJ2-7, reads GAGVSQSPRYKVAKRGQDVALRCDPISGHVSLFWYQQALGQGPEFLTYFQNEAQLDKSGLPSDRFFAERPEGSVSTLKIQRTQQEDSAVYLCASSLGGLSSYEQYFGPGTRLTVT.

This chain links TRBV25-1 with TRBJ2-2, with a tentative D call TRBD2 (5 bases). Germline values: CDR1 MGHDK, CDR2 SYGVNS. The ends were cut back, 4 bases at V and 3 bases at J, with 12 bases in the middle. The CDR3 consists of 15 residues. This CDR3 reads CASSVREVDTGELFF. The DNA for the CDR3 is TGTGCCAGCAGTGTGAGGGAAGTAGACACCGGGGAGCTGTTTTTT. Based on the CDR3 plus reference TRBV25-1 and TRBJ2-2, the full variable domain is EADIYQTPRYLVIGTGKKITLECSQTMGHDKMYWYQQDPGMELHLIHYSYGVNSTEKGDLSSESTVSRIRTEHFPLTLESARPSHTSQYLCASSVREVDTGELFFGEGSRLTVL.

In its sample, this clone was seen once. This chain joins TRBV2 and TRBJ1-1; no clear D gene. Germline V CDR1 and CDR2: SNHLY, FYNNEI. The CDR3 covers 13 residues. Trimming left V 1 base short and J 4 bases short, with 7 bases between. The CDR3 coding sequence is TGTGCCAGCAGTGAAGGGGCGCCCACTGAAGCTTTCTTT. This gives the protein CASSEGAPTEAFF.

This rearrangement joins TRBV5-1 to TRBJ2-1; 12 nucleotides line up with TRBD2. V dropped 4 bases and J dropped 3; count of bases not matched to a gene: 2. The CDR3 is 15 amino acids. CDR1 and CDR2 from the germline V gene are SGHRS and YFSETQ. DNA of the CDR3: TGCGCCAGCAGCGAGACTAGCGGGGGCTACAATGAGCAGTTCTTC. Translation: CASSETSGGYNEQFF.

J is TRBJ1-1 and V is TRBV6-5; D not certain. V shed 4 bases and J shed 0 bases, with 9 bases lying between them. The germline V gene encodes CDR1 MNHEY and CDR2 SVGAGI. The CDR3 totals 14 residues. The CDR3 bases are TGTGCCAGCAGTTTAAATACAGTGAACACTGAAGCTTTCTTT. Its protein is CASSLNTVNTEAFF.

There are a few counts of this clone. This sequence joins TRBV15 and TRBJ1-5; 7 nucleotides agree with TRBD1. The CDR3 runs to 18 residues. J was trimmed by 3 bases and V by 0 bases; bases with no gene match: 11. Germline-derived CDR1 and CDR2 are LNHNV and YYDKDF (reference sequence). CDR3 DNA: TGTGCCACCAGCAGAGATGGGACAGTGGGGGATTACAATCAGCCCCAGCATTTT. Residues: CATSRDGTVGDYNQPQHF. The full variable domain, its missing parts supplied by reference TRBV15 and TRBJ1-5, is DAMVIQNPRYQVTQFGKPVTLSCSQTLNHNVMYWYQQKSSQAPKLLFHYYDKDFNNEADTPDNFQSRRPNTSFCFLDIRSPGLGDTAMYLCATSRDGTVGDYNQPQHFGDGTRLSIL.

The V gene is TRBV7-2, the J gene TRBJ1-1, with 7 bases matching TRBD1. Trimming removed 5 bases from V and 6 bases from J; junction bases left unmatched: 6. CDR3 length equals 13 residues. Germline CDR1 and CDR2: SGHTA and FQGNSA. In nucleotides, the CDR3 is TGTGCCAGCAGCGGCGAGACAGGGCCTGAAGCTTTCTTT. This translates into CASSGETGPEAFF.

V gene TRBV7-8 combines with J gene TRBJ2-1; D unclear. This CDR3 is built from 14 residues. CDR1 and CDR2 from the germline V gene are SGHVS and FQNEAQ. V was shortened by 1 base and J by 7 bases, with 11 bases between the two germline ends. In nucleotides, the CDR3 is TGTGCCAGCAGCTTAGGAGCACCGGTGAATGAGCAGTTCTTC. The encoded protein is CASSLGAPVNEQFF.

The chain couples TRBV21-1 to TRBJ1-1; the DNA was not used to check the table's D call, TRBD1. TRBV21-1 is marked as a pseudogene. The CDR3 runs to 11 residues. As DNA, the CDR3 is TGTCAGTGGCTCATGAACACTGAAGCTTTCTTT. This sequence encodes CQWLMNTEAFF.

The rearrangement uses TRBV6-1 and TRBJ2-3; no clear D. The CDR3 is 15 amino acids. The germline gives CDR1 MNHNS, CDR2 SASEGT. The V end lost 2 bases, the J end lost 1 base, and 10 bases lay between the germline ends. The CDR3 coding sequence is TGTGCCAGCAGTGAAACCCTAGAGGGCACAGATACGCAGTATTTT. Encoded protein: CASSETLEGTDTQYF.

As regards this clone: Other DNA sequences within the sample encode an identical CDR3. V and J are TRBV6-1 and TRBJ1-5; no firm D call. This CDR3 spans 13 amino acids. CDR1 MNHNS and CDR2 SASEGT come from the germline V gene. V was cut by 10 bases and J by 6 bases, with 16 bases left in between. CDR3 bases: TGTGCCATCTCGAACACAGAAACTCAGCCCCAGCATTTT. It yields the protein CAISNTETQPQHF.

The rearrangement uses TRBV5-1 and TRBJ2-7; D unclear. V lost 0 bases, J lost 5 bases, and 6 bases lay in between. The CDR3 totals 12 residues. Germline CDR1 reads SGHRS; CDR2 reads YFSETQ. CDR3 coding DNA: TGCGCCAGCAGCTTGGCCCCGGACGAGCAGTACTTC. This sequence encodes CASSLAPDEQYF.

The DNA of the CDR3 is TGCGCCAGCAGCCAAGACCCACCGGGACTAGCGGGGGAGGGGTCCTACAATGAGCAGTTCTTC. Amino acids: CASSQDPPGLAGEGSYNEQFF. This chain uses TRBV4-3 with TRBJ2-1; 14 nucleotides align to TRBD2. The V and J ends lost 0 bases and 1 base, in that order; junction bases with no gene match: 11. This CDR3 comprises 21 residues. Germline CDR1 is LGHNA and CDR2 is YSLEER.

V usage is TRBV4-3 and J usage is TRBJ1-1; D ambiguous. CDR3 length equals 14 residues. Germline V gene lookup returns CDR1 LGHNA and CDR2 YSLEER. The V end lost 0 bases, the J end lost 6 bases, and 11 bases lay between the germline ends. CDR3 nucleotides: TGCGCCAGCAGCCAAGATGGGGAGATTTCTGAAGCTTTCTTT. This translates into CASSQDGEISEAFF.

The chain has TRBV4-1 and TRBJ2-2; 10 nucleotides align to TRBD2. From germline, CDR1 is MGHRA and CDR2 YSYEKL. CDR3 length: 16 residues. The trim removed 4 bases at V and 7 bases at J, leaving 9 bases unmatched. The CDR3 reads CASSLLSGRTGGELFF. CDR3 in DNA: TGCGCCAGCAGCCTCCTTAGCGGGAGGACGGGCGGGGAGCTGTTTTTT.